The present entry profiles one TCR beta chain with its context. TCRdb's table, derived via immunoSEQ multiplex PCR, lists solely in-frame clones and lacks some. The sample includes hundreds of thousands of clones, around 90% of them seen just once. The data belong to a study of blood T cell repertoires in COVID-19. Background on the study: There were acute and convalescent COVID-19 samples, and they came from the United States, Italy and Spain. Nucleic acid was either cDNA or gDNA, and it came from T cells, B-cell-depleted T cells, or PBMCs.

The CDR3 is made up of 17 amino acids. With 3 bases clipped from V and 3 bases from J, the junction kept 12 bases outside the gene matches. The germline V gene has CDR1 MDHEN and CDR2 SYDVKM. Enrollment of patients from Seattle took place during active infection, with longitudinal follow-up. The sequenced material came from peripheral blood. The receptor was derived from a man younger than 30 with COVID-19, enrolled during active disease. The rearrangement joins TRBV28 to TRBJ2-7; 9 bases match TRBD2. CDR3 coding DNA: TGTGCCAGCAGTTTTTTGGCTAGCGGGAACTGGATCTACGAGCAGTACTTC. Protein product: CASSFLASGNWIYEQYF.